These 6 T cell receptor beta chains came from one sample sequenced in a study of blood T cell repertoires in COVID-19 (dated by TCRdb to about 2020). Receptors were amplified or captured by the immunoSEQ multiplex PCR assay. This immuneACCESS table, as held by TCRdb, lists in-frame sequences with V and J called but not all clones. Of the missing ones, under half trace to an unresolved V gene in checked studies; the others have no known cause. Present in this sample are approximately 70,000 clones, over 75% of which were seen just once. The ten largest clones take up approximately 4.6% of the sample. The sequenced sample consisted of peripheral blood. Receptor source: a human donor in a cohort sampled during active COVID-19.

The CDR3 bases are TGTGCCAGCAGTCGGGGACAGGGCAACGAGCAGTACTTC. Translating gives CASSRGQGNEQYF. This chain uses TRBV27 with TRBJ2-7, with TRBD1 matching over 9 bases. Per the germline V gene, CDR1 is MNHEY and CDR2 is SMNVEV (reference sequence). V lost 5 bases and J lost 5; bases outside the gene matches: 4. This CDR3 has 13 residues.

V is TRBV19 and J is TRBJ2-3; 10 bases align to TRBD2. The V gene's germline CDR1 is LNHDA and CDR2 SQIVND (reference sequence). Trimming took 5 bases from V and 0 from J; bases not matched to a gene: 2. The CDR3 runs 15 residues. The CDR3 region has the DNA TGTGCCAGTAGTCTTAGCGGGGGGAGCACAGATACGCAGTATTTT. It yields the protein CASSLSGGSTDTQYF.

This clone was observed a single time. This rearrangement joins TRBV18 to TRBJ2-2; possibly TRBD1 for D (5 bases). V gave up 3 bases and J gave up 2 bases, with 10 bases separating them. CDR3 length: 15 residues. Germline CDR1 KGHSH, CDR2 LQKENI. CDR3 bases: TGTGCCAGCTCACCTTGGCAGGGTAACACCGGGGAGCTGTTTTTT. Translating gives CASSPWQGNTGELFF. The full variable domain, its missing parts supplied by reference TRBV18 and TRBJ2-2, is NAGVMQNPRHLVRRRGQEARLRCSPMKGHSHVYWYRQLPEEGLKFMVYLQKENIIDESGMPKERFSAEFPKEGPSILRIQQVVRGDSAAYFCASSPWQGNTGELFFGEGSRLTVL.

This clone appeared once. This chain joins TRBV12-3 or TRBV12-4 and TRBJ1-5, with unresolved D. CDR3 length: 12 amino acids. V was clipped by 5 bases and J by 5 bases, with 7 bases between them. The CDR3 here is CASSTIYQPQHF. CDR3 in DNA: TGTGCCAGCAGTACTATTTATCAGCCCCAGCATTTT.

This chain links TRBV9 with TRBJ2-2; no reliable D call. This CDR3 is 12 amino acids long. Trimming cost V 0 bases and J 5 bases, with 2 bases left between them. CDR1 is SGDLS, CDR2 YYNGEE, per germline. The CDR3 DNA reads TGTGCCAGCAGCGTAGTAACCGGGGAGCTGTTTTTT. Protein product: CASSVVTGELFF.

The V call is TRBV6-6, the J call TRBJ1-2; D uncertain. This CDR3 spans 14 amino acids. Germline V gene data show CDR1 as MNHNY and CDR2 as SVGAGI (reference sequence). V dropped 0 bases and J dropped 3 bases, with 8 bases sitting between them. The CDR3 nucleotides read TGTGCCAGCAGTTACTCCTATACTGACTATGGCTACACCTTC. It is translated as CASSYSYTDYGYTF.